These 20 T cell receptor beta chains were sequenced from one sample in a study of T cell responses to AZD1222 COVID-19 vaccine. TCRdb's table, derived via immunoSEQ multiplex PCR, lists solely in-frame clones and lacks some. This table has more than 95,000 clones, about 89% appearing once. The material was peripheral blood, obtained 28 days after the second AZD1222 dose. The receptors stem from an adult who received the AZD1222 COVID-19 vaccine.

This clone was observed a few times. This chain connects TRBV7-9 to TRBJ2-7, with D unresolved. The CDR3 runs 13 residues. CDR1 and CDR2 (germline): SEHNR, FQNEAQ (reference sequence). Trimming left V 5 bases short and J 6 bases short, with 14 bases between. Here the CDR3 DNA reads TGTGCCAGCAGCCAAGTTTGGGGTCGCGAGCAGTACTTC. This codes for CASSQVWGREQYF.

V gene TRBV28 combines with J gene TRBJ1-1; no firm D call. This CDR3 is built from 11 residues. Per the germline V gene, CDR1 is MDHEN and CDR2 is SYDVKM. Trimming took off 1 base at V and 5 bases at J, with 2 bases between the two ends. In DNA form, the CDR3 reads TGTGCCAGCAGTTTATCTACTGAAGCTTTCTTT. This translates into CASSLSTEAFF.

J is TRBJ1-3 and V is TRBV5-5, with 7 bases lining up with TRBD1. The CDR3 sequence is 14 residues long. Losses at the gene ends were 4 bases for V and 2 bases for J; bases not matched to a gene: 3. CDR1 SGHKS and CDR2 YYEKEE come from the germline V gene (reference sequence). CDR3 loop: CASSETGTGNTIYF. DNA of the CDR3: TGTGCCAGCAGCGAGACAGGGACTGGAAACACCATATATTTT.

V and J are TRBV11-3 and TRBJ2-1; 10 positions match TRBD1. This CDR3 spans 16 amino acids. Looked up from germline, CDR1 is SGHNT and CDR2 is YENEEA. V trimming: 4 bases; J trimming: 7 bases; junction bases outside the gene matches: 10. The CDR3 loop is CASSYPRDRGFNEQFF. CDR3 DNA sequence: TGTGCCAGCAGCTATCCCCGGGACAGGGGTTTTAATGAGCAGTTCTTC.

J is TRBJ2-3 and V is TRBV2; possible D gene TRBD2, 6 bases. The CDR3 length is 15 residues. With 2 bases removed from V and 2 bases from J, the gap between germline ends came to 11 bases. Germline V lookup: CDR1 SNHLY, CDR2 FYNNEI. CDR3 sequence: CASSENAGSTDTQYF. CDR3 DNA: TGTGCCAGCAGTGAAAACGCGGGATCCACAGATACGCAGTATTTT.

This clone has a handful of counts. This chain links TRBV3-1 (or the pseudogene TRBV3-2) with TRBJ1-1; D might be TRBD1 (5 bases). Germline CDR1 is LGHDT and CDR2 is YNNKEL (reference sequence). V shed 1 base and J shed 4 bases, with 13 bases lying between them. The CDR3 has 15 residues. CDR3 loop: CASSQVGLLGTEAFF. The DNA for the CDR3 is TGTGCCAGCAGCCAAGTGGGACTCCTGGGCACTGAAGCTTTCTTT.

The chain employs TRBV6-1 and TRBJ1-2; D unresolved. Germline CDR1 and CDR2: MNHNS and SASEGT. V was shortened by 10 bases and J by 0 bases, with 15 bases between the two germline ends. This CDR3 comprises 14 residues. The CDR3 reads CATPTVGANYGYTF. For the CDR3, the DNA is TGTGCCACCCCGACGGTCGGAGCTAACTATGGCTACACCTTC.

This chain's CDR3 is CASSDQGDQNEQYF. In DNA, the CDR3 is TGTGCCAGCAGTGACCAGGGGGATCAGAACGAGCAGTACTTC. The rearrangement links TRBV2 to TRBJ2-7; 7 bases fit TRBD1. The CDR3 spans 14 residues. The V gene's germline CDR1 is SNHLY and CDR2 FYNNEI. V dropped 3 bases and J dropped 5; count of bases not matched to a gene: 7.

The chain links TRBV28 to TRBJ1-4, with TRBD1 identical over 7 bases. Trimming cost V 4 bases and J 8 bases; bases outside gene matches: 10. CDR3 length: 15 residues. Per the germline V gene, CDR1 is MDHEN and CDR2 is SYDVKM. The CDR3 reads CASSYTDRVREKLFF. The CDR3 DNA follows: TGTGCCAGCAGTTATACAGACAGGGTTAGGGAAAAACTGTTTTTT.

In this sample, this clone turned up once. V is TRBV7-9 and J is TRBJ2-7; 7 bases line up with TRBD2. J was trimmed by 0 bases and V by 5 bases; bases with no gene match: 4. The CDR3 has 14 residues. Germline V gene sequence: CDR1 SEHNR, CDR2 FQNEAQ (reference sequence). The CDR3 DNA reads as TGTGCCAGCAGCCCAGGGACTACCTCCTACGAGCAGTACTTC. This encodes CASSPGTTSYEQYF.

The CDR3 protein is CASSRTPEDTDTQYF. The CDR3 coding sequence is TGTGCCAGCAGCCGGACGCCAGAGGACACAGATACGCAGTATTTT. The J gene is TRBJ2-3, the V gene TRBV4-2; D not resolved. Germline V gene lookup returns CDR1 LGHNA and CDR2 YNFKEQ. V dropped 4 bases and J dropped 2 bases, with 13 bases sitting between them. The CDR3 is 15 residues long.

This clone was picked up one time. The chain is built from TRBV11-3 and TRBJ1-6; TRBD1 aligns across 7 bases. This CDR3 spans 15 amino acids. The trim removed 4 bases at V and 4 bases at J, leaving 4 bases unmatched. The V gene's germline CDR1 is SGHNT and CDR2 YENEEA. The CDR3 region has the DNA TGTGCCAGCAGCTCCAGGGGGTCTTATAATTCACCCCTCCACTTT. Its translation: CASSSRGSYNSPLHF.

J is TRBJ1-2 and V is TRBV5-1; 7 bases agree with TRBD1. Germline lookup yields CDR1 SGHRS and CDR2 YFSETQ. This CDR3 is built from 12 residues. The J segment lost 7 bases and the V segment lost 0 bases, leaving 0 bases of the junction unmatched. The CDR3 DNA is TGCGCCAGCAGCTTGGAGGGGGCTGGCTACACCTTC. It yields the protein CASSLEGAGYTF.

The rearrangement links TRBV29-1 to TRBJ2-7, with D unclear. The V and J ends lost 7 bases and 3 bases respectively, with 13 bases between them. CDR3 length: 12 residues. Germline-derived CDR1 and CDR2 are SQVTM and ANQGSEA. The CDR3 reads CSAGLGLYEQYF. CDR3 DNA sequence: TGCAGCGCTGGCTTGGGTCTCTACGAGCAGTACTTC.

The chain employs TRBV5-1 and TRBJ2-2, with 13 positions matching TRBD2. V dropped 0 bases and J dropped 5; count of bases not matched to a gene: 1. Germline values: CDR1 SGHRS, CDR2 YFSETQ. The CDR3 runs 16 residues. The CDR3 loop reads CASSLEGLAGTGELFF. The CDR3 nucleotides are TGCGCCAGCAGCTTGGAGGGACTAGCGGGAACCGGGGAGCTGTTTTTT.

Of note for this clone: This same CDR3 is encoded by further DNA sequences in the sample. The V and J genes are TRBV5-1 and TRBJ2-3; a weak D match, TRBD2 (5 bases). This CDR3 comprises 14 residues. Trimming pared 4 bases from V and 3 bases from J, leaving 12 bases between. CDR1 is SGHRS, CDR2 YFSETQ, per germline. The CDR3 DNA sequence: TGCGCCAGCAGCCTCGCCGCGGGTACAGATACGCAGTATTTT. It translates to CASSLAAGTDTQYF.

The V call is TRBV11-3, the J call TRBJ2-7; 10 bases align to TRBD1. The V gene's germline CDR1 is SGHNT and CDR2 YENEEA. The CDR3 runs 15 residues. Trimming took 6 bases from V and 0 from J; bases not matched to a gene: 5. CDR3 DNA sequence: TGTGCCAGCAGGGACAGGGGGGAAAGCTCCTACGAGCAGTACTTC. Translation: CASRDRGESSYEQYF.

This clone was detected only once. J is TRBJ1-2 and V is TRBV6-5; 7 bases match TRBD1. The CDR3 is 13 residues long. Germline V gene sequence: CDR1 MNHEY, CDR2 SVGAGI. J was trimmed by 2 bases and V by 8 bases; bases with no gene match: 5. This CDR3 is CASRGQLNYGYTF. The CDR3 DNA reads TGTGCCAGCCGGGGACAGCTGAACTATGGCTACACCTTC.

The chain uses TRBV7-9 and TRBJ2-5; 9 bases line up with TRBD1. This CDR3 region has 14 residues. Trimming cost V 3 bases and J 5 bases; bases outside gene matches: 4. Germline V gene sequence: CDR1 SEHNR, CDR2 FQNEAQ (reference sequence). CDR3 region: CASSFTGGDETQYF. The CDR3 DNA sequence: TGTGCCAGCAGCTTTACAGGGGGCGATGAGACCCAGTACTTC.

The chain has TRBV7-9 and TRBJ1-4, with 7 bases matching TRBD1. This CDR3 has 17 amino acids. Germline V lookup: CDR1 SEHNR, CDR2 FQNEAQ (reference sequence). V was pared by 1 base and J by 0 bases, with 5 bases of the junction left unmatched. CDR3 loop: CASSLGRQGATNEKLFF. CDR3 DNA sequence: TGTGCCAGCAGCTTAGGCCGACAGGGTGCAACTAATGAAAAACTGTTTTTT.